These T cell receptor beta chains were read from a single sample in a study of T cell responses to AZD1222 COVID-19 vaccine. The table came from immunoSEQ multiplex PCR; TCRdb's copy has only in-frame clones and leaves some out. The table records 65,000 to 80,000 clones, around 90% of them present only once. The source material was peripheral blood, sampled on day 0 of AZD1222 vaccination. Every receptor here comes from an adult in good health. CDR3s include the opening cysteine and the closing phenylalanine or tryptophan. A D gene is named only where the DNA matches it firmly. Size is stated for part of the rows, as once, few or many counts, or as a class when the clone is expanded.

d_call	v_call	clone_size	j_call	cdr3_nt	cdr3_aa
TRBD1	TRBV7-4	.	TRBJ1-4	TGTGCCAGCAGCTCGCCGCCGCGCGTTACCGGGACAGAAGAGTCCCGGGATGAAAAACTGTTTTTT	CASSSPPRVTGTEESRDEKLFF
.	TRBV5-6	.	TRBJ1-2	TGTGCCAGCAGCTTGGCATATAGGGTAGGGTTAGGCTACACCTTC	CASSLAYRVGLGYTF
.	TRBV5-1	once	TRBJ1-1	TGCGCCAGCAGGGAGGGTATGGACACTGAAGCTTTCTTT	CASREGMDTEAFF
TRBD1	TRBV5-1	.	TRBJ1-1	TGCGCCAGCAGCGGAGGACAGGGTGGGACTGAAGCTTTCTTT	CASSGGQGGTEAFF
.	TRBV27	.	TRBJ2-2	TGTGCCAGCAGTTTGCAAACCGGGGAGCTGTTTTTT	CASSLQTGELFF
.	TRBV21-1	few	TRBJ2-1	TGTGCCAGCAGCACCTTGGAGGCTAGCGGGAGGCCTAGCTCCTACAATGAGCAGTTCTTC	CASSTLEASGRPSSYNEQFF
.	TRBV18	.	TRBJ1-5	TGTGCCAGCTCAATGGGATATTCTGATCAGCCCCAGCATTTT	CASSMGYSDQPQHF
.	TRBV6-6	.	TRBJ1-1	TGTGCCAGCAGCCCCAGACAGGCTTCGAACACTGAAGCTTTCTTT	CASSPRQASNTEAFF
.	TRBV30	.	TRBJ2-7	TGTGCCTGGACCCTAGGAGGGGCCGAGCAGTACTTC	CAWTLGGAEQYF
.	TRBV28	.	TRBJ2-7	TGTGCCAGCAGGCCACAGGGAACCTACGAGCAGTACTTC	CASRPQGTYEQYF
.	TRBV7-9	.	TRBJ2-2	TGTGCCAGCAGTTTCGCAGGGCAGAGCACCGGGGAGCTGTTTTTT	CASSFAGQSTGELFF
TRBD2	TRBV7-3	.	TRBJ2-7	TGTGCCAGCAGCCAGACCGGGACTAGCGAATACGAGCAGTACTTC	CASSQTGTSEYEQYF
.	TRBV25-1	.	TRBJ2-3	TGTGCCAGCAGTGTAGGTAACACAGATACGCAGTATTTT	CASSVGNTDTQYF
.	TRBV7-3	.	TRBJ1-6	TGTGCCAGCAGCTTAACGTTGAGAAATTCACCCCTCCACTTT	CASSLTLRNSPLHF
.	TRBV5-1	.	TRBJ1-1	TGCGCCAGCAGCCCCCTCGAGGCCGCGAGTACTGAAGCTTTCTTT	CASSPLEAASTEAFF
TRBD2	TRBV6-4	many	TRBJ2-1	TGTGCCAGCAGTGAAGAGTCTAGCGGGAGCGATGAGCAGTTCTTC	CASSEESSGSDEQFF
.	TRBV7-3	.	TRBJ2-1	TGTGCCAGCAGCTTAACTGGTACTGGATTGCAGTTCTTC	CASSLTGTGLQFF
TRBD1	TRBV28	.	TRBJ1-1	TGTGCCAGCAGACAGGGGGATTGGAACACTGAAGCTTTCTTT	CASRQGDWNTEAFF
.	TRBV5-4	.	TRBJ2-5	TGTGCCAGCAGCTCGCGTAAGGACAGAGTAGAGACCCAGTACTTC	CASSSRKDRVETQYF
.	TRBV29-1	.	TRBJ1-5	TGCAGCGTTCCCGGGCCGAATAGCAATCAGCCCCAGCATTTT	CSVPGPNSNQPQHF
TRBD1	TRBV28	.	TRBJ1-3	TGTGCCAGCAGTTTAGGAGACAGGGGGCGTAACTTT	CASSLGDRGRNF
.	TRBV27	once	TRBJ1-2	TGTGCCAGCAGTTTAGGATTTCGGGGGGGCACCGCTATTACTGGCTACACCTTC	CASSLGFRGGTAITGYTF
.	TRBV2	.	TRBJ2-1	TGTGCCAGCGCTGGGCCTAGCCGTGGCCAAATTCGGTTCTTC	CASAGPSRGQIRFF
.	TRBV5-1	.	TRBJ2-6	TGCGCCAGCAGCTTGGAACAGTCTGGGGCCAACGTCCTGACTTTC	CASSLEQSGANVLTF
.	TRBV11-2	.	TRBJ1-3	TGTGCCAGCAGCTTCCTGAGAAGGGGATCTGGAAACACCATATATTTT	CASSFLRRGSGNTIYF
TRBD1	TRBV19	.	TRBJ1-5	TGTGCCAGTAGTAAGGGGACAGGGGGATCGCATCAGCCCCAGCATTTT	CASSKGTGGSHQPQHF
.	TRBV20-1	.	TRBJ2-7	TGCAGTGCTAGAGGGCTGGGGGAGCAGTACTTC	CSARGLGEQYF
TRBD1	TRBV2	.	TRBJ1-2	TGTGCCTATCCCCAGGGGGCTGGTTATGGCTACACCTTC	CAYPQGAGYGYTF
TRBD1	TRBV6-5	.	TRBJ1-5	TGTGCCAGCAGAGGACAGGGACTAAATCAGCCCCAGCATTTT	CASRGQGLNQPQHF
TRBD1	TRBV2	.	TRBJ1-5	TGTGCCAGCACAACCAGACAGGGGAATCAGCCCCAGCATTTT	CASTTRQGNQPQHF
.	TRBV7-8	.	TRBJ2-1	TGTGCCAGCAGCTTAGACAGATTCTCCTACAATGAGCAGTTCTTC	CASSLDRFSYNEQFF
TRBD1	TRBV5-1	.	TRBJ1-5	TGCGCCAGCAGCTTGGGAGGGACAGAGATAAATCAGCCCCAGCATTTT	CASSLGGTEINQPQHF
.	TRBV7-2	.	TRBJ1-2	TGTGCCAGCAGCTTAGATTTCGGCACCCACTATGGCTACACCTTC	CASSLDFGTHYGYTF
TRBD1	TRBV9	.	TRBJ1-6	TGTGCCAGCAGCGGAGGCGGGACAGCCGTTGGGCCCTATAATTCACCCCTCCACTTT	CASSGGGTAVGPYNSPLHF
TRBD1	TRBV5-4	.	TRBJ1-3	TGTGCCAGCAGGGATACAGGGGGTTCTGGAAACACCATATATTTT	CASRDTGGSGNTIYF
.	TRBV10-3	.	TRBJ1-4	TGTGCCATCAGTGAGCACAACGGCGGTAGTGAAAAACTGTTTTTT	CAISEHNGGSEKLFF
.	TRBV5-1	few	TRBJ2-1	TGCGCCAGCAGCTCCCTACCGGGACTCCGAAATGAGCAGTTCTTC	CASSSLPGLRNEQFF
TRBD1	TRBV19	.	TRBJ1-4	TGTGCCAGTAGTACCTTAGCCGGGACAGGTTTTGAAAAACTGTTTTTT	CASSTLAGTGFEKLFF
TRBD1	TRBV28	few	TRBJ2-7	TGTGCCAGCAGTCACTTACAGGGGTACTACGAGCAGTACTTC	CASSHLQGYYEQYF
.	TRBV4-2	.	TRBJ2-1	TGTGCCAGCAGCCAAGAGCACCCCCAGCAGTTCTTC	CASSQEHPQQFF
TRBD1	TRBV3-1/TRBV3-2	.	TRBJ1-2	TGTGCCAGCAGCCGAGGTAACAGGGGGGACTATGGCTACACCTTC	CASSRGNRGDYGYTF
.	TRBV5-1	.	TRBJ2-1	TGCGCCAGCAGTGTGGGAACTTACAATGAGCAGTTCTTC	CASSVGTYNEQFF
.	TRBV7-2	.	TRBJ1-2	TGTGCCAGCAGCTTAGTTACAGGAGCCTATGGCTACACCTTC	CASSLVTGAYGYTF
.	TRBV5-1	few	TRBJ1-3	TGCGCCAGCAGCTTGACAGGGCGGCTGAAAGGAAACACCATATATTTT	CASSLTGRLKGNTIYF
.	TRBV7-6	few	TRBJ2-7	TGTGCCAGCAGCCCCGACCGATTCCCTTACGAGCAGTACTTC	CASSPDRFPYEQYF
TRBD1	TRBV19	.	TRBJ1-5	TGTGCCAGTACCGGACAGGGTCAGCCCCAGCATTTT	CASTGQGQPQHF
.	TRBV5-1	.	TRBJ1-1	TGCGCCAGCAGCTTGAGCCAGGATACTGAAGCTTTCTTT	CASSLSQDTEAFF
.	TRBV5-1	.	TRBJ1-1	TGCGCCAGCAGCTTGGTGGACAAGAACACTGAAGCTTTCTTT	CASSLVDKNTEAFF
.	TRBV4-2	.	TRBJ1-5	TGTGCCAGCAGCCAAGCGGCAGGACATCAGCCCCAGCATTTT	CASSQAAGHQPQHF